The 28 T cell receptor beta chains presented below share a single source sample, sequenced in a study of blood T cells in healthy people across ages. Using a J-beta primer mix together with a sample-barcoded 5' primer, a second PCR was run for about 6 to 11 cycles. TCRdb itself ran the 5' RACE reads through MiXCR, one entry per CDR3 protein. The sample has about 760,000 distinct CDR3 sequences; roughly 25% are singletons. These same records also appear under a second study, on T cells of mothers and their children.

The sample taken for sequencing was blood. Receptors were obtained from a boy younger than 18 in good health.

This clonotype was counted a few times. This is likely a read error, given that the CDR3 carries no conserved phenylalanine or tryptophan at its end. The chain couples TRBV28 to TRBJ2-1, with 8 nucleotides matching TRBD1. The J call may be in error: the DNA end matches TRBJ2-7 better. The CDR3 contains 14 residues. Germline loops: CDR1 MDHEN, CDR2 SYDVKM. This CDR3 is CASSFPQGAREQYL. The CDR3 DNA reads TGTGCCAGCAGTTTCCCTCAGGGGGCAAGGGAGCAGTACCTC.

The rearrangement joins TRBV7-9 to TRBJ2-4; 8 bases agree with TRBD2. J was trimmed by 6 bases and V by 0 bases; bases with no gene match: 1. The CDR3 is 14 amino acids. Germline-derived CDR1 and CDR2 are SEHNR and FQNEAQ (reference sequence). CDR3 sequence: CASSLAAGANIQYF. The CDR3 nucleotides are TGTGCCAGCAGCTTAGCAGCGGGGGCAAACATTCAGTACTTC.

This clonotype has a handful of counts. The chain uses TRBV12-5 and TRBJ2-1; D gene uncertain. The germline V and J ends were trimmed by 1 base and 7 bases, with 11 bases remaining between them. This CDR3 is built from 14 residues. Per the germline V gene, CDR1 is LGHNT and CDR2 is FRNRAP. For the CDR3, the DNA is TGTGCTAGTGGTTTGGGGGGTACTTCAAATGAGCAGTTCTTC. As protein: CASGLGGTSNEQFF.

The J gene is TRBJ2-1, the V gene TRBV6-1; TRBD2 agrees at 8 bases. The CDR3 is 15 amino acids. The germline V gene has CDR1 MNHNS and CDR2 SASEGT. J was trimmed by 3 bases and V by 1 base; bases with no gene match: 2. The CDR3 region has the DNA TGTGCCAGCAGTGAAGACCTAGCGGGCTACAATGAGCAGTTCTTC. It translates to CASSEDLAGYNEQFF.

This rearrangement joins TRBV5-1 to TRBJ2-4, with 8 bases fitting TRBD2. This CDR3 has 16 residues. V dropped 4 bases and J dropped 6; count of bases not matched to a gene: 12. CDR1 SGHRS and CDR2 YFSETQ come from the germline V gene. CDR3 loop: CASSPEAGAGRNIQYF. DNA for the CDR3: TGCGCCAGCAGCCCAGAAGCGGGAGCGGGTAGAAACATTCAGTACTTC.

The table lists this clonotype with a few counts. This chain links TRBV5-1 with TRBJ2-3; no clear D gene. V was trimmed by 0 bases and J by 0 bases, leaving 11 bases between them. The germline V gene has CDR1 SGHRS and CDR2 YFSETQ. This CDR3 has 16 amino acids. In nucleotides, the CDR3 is TGCGCCAGCAGCTTGGAAGGGCCAGCTAGCACAGATACGCAGTATTTT. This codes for CASSLEGPASTDTQYF.

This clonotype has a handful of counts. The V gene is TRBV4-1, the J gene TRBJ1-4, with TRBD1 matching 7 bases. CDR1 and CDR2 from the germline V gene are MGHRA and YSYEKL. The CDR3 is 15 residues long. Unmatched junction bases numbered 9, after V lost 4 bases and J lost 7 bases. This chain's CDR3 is CASSPQGGASEKLFF. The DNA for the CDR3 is TGCGCCAGCAGCCCCCAGGGGGGGGCGAGTGAAAAACTGTTTTTT.

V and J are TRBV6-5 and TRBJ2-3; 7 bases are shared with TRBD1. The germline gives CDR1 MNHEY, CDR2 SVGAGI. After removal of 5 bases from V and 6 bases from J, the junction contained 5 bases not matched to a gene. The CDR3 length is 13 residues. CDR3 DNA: TGTGCCAGCAGTGAGCAGGGGGTGGATACGCAGTATTTT. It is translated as CASSEQGVDTQYF.

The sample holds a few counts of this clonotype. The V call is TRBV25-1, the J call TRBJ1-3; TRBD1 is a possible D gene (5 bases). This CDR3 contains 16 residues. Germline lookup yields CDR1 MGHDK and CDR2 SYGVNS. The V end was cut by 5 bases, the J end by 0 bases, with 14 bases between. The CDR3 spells CASSPSLGHSGNTIYF. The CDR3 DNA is TGTGCCAGCAGTCCCTCCCTAGGACACTCTGGAAACACCATATATTTT.

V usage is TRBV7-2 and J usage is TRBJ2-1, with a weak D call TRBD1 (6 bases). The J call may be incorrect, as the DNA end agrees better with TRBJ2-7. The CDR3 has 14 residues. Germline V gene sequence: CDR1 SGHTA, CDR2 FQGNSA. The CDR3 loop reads CASSSARDTSAQYF. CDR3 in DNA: TGTGCCAGCAGCTCCGCTAGGGACACGTCGGCGCAGTACTTC.

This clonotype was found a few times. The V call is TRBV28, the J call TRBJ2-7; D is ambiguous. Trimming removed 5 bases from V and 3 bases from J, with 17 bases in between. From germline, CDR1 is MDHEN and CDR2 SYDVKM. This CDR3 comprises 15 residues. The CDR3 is CASSTPADPFYEQYF. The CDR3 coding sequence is TGTGCCAGCAGTACCCCGGCGGACCCCTTCTACGAGCAGTACTTC. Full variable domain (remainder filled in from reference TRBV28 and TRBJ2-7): DVKVTQSSRYLVKRTGEKVFLECVQDMDHENMFWYRQDPGLGLRLIYFSYDVKMKEKGDIPEGYSVSREKKERFSLILESASTNQTSMYLCASSTPADPFYEQYFGPGTRLTVT.

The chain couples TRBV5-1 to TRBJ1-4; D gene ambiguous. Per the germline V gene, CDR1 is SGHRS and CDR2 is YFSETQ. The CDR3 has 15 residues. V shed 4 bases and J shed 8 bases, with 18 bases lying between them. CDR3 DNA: TGCGCCAGCAGCGCCCGGTCTTACAAGGAGGAAAAACTGTTTTTT. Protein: CASSARSYKEEKLFF.

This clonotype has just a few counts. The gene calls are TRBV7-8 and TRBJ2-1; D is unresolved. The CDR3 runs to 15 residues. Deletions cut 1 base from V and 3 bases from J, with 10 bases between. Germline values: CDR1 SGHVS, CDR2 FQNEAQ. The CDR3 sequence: CASSLVGSGYNEQFF. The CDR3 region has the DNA TGTGCCAGCAGCTTAGTGGGGTCAGGCTACAATGAGCAGTTCTTC.

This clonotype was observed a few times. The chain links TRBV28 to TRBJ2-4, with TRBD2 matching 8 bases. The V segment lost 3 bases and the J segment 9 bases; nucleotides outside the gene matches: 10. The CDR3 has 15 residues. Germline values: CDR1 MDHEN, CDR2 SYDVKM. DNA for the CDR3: TGTGCCAGCAGTTTTGCAGCGGGGGACGGGGGCATTCAGTACTTC. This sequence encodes CASSFAAGDGGIQYF.

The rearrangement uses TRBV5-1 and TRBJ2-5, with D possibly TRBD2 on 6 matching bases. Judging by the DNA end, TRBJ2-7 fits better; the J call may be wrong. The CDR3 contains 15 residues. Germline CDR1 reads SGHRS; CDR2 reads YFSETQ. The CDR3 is CASSLGEASSYEQYF. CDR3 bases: TGCGCCAGCAGCTTAGGGGAGGCGAGCTCCTACGAGCAGTACTTC.

CDR3 amino acids: CASSEGLVAETQYF. CDR3 coding DNA: TGCGCCAGCAGTGAAGGGCTAGTAGCGGAGACCCAGTACTTC. This chain joins TRBV10-2 and TRBJ2-5, with D possibly being TRBD2 (5 bases). Germline V gene lookup returns CDR1 WSHSY and CDR2 SAAADI. The CDR3 length is 14 residues. V lost 3 bases and J lost 5, with 13 bases in between.

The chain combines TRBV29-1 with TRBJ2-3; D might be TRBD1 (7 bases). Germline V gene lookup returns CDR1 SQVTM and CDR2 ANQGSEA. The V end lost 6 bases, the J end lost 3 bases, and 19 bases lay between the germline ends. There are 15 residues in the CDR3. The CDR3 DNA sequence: TGCAGCGTCGCCGGCGGGGACAGCGAGACAGATACGCAGTATTTT. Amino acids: CSVAGGDSETDTQYF.

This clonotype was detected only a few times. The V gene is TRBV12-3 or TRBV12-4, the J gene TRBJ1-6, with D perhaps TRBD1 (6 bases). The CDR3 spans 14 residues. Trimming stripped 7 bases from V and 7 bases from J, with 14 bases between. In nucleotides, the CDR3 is TGTGCCAGCACAGCGGGACAAGGGAATTCACCCCTCCACTTT. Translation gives CASTAGQGNSPLHF.

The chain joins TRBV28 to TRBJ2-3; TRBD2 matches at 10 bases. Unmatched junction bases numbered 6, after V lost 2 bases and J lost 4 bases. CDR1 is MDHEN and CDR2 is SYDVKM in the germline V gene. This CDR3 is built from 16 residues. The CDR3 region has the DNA TGTGCCAGCAGTTTAGATCTAGCGGGAGTGGCAGATACGCAGTATTTT. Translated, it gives CASSLDLAGVADTQYF.

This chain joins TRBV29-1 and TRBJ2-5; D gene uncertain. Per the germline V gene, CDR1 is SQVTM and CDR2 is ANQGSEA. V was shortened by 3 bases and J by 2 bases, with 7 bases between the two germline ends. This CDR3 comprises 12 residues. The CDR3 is CSVEWQQETQYF. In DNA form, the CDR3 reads TGCAGCGTTGAGTGGCAGCAAGAGACCCAGTACTTC.

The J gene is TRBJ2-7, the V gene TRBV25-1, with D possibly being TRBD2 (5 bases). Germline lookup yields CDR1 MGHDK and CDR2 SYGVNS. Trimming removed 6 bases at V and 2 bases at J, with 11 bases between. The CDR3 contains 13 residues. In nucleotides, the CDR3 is TGTGCCAGCAGGGGAGACCCGGCCTACGAGCAGTACTTC. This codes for CASRGDPAYEQYF.

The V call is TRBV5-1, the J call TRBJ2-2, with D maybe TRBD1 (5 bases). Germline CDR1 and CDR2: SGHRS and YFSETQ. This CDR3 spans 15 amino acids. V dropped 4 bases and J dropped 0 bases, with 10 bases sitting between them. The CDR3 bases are TGCGCCAGCAGCCCGGACATAACGAACACCGGGGAGCTGTTTTTT. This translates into CASSPDITNTGELFF.

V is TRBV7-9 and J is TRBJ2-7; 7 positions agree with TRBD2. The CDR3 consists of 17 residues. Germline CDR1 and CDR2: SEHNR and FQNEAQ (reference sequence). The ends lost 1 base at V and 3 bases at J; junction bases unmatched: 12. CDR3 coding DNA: TGTGCCAGCAGCTTAGGTAGCGGGCCAGGACGATTCTACGAGCAGTACTTC. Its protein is CASSLGSGPGRFYEQYF.

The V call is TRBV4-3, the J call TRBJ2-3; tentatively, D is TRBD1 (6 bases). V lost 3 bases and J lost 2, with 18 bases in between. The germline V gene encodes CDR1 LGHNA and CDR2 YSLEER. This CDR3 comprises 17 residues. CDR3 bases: TGCGCCAGCAGCCAGACGGCCAGGGGCGCGCCCACAGATACGCAGTATTTT. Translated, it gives CASSQTARGAPTDTQYF.

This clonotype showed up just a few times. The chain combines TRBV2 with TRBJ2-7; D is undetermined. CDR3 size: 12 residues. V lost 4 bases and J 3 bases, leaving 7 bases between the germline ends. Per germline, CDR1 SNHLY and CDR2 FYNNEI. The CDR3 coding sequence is TGTGCCAGCAGTGGGCTGTACTACGAGCAGTACTTC. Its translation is CASSGLYYEQYF.

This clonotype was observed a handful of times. This CDR3 reads CASSLQDLNTGELFF. The CDR3, as DNA: TGTGCCAGCAGCCTCCAGGACCTGAACACCGGGGAGCTGTTTTTT. The chain uses TRBV7-9 and TRBJ2-2; D is uncertain. The CDR3 is 15 residues long. Germline V CDR1 and CDR2: SEHNR, FQNEAQ (reference sequence). V gave up 5 bases and J gave up 1 base, with 11 bases separating them.

The CDR3 DNA sequence: TGCAGCGTTGATGGAGTGGAGGGGACTGAAGCTTTCTTT. It yields the protein CSVDGVEGTEAFF. The chain carries TRBV29-1 and TRBJ1-1; weak D call: TRBD1 (5 bases). V lost 3 bases and J 5 bases, leaving 13 bases between the germline ends. CDR1 SQVTM and CDR2 ANQGSEA come from the germline V gene. The CDR3 has 13 amino acids.

The CDR3 is CASSLIIRNEQFF. The CDR3 DNA follows: TGTGCCAGCAGTTTGATAATTAGAAATGAGCAGTTCTTC. V is TRBV12-3 or TRBV12-4 and J is TRBJ2-1; D remains unclear. The CDR3 sequence is 13 residues long. Trimming pared 3 bases from V and 7 bases from J, leaving 10 bases between.